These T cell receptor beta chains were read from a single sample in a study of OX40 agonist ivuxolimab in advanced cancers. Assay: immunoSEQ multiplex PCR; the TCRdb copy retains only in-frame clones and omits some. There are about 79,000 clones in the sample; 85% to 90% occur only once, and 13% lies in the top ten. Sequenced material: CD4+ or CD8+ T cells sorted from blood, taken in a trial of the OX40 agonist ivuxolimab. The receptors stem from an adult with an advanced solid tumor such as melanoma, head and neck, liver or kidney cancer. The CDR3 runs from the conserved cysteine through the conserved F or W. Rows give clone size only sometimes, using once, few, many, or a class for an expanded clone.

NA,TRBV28,CASSFPDPWARRPGELFF
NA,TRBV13,CASSLATGELSGANVLTF
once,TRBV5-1,CASSGTGSPPEAFF
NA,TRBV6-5,CASSPGRVQYEQYF
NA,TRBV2,CASPGDEQFF
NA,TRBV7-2,CASSFKVGNTEAFF
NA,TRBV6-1,CASSEAREGGKLYGYTF
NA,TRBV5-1,CASSPRQGLYEKLFF
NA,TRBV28,CASRPQGVSEQYF
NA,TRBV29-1,CSVDLGLAQFF
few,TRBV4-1,CASSQVGLAGGSRWGLYNEQFF
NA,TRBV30,CAWTETVSYEQYF
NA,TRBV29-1,CSVEDPGRGNEQFF
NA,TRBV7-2,CASRPGQGASSSTGELFF
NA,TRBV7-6,CASSSRVLTGSEQFF
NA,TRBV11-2,CASSLAGLGDTQYF
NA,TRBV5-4,CASSLSGNYGYTF
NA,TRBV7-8,CASSLADITDTQYF
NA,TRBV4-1,CASSQDLVKRGDNEQFF
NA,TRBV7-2,CASSLLGASGYTF
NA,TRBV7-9,CASSLAGTGYEQYF
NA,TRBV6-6,CASSSGGLQETQYF
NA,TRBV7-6,CASSNSGPGEQYF
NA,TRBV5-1,CASSLVSGTDTQYF
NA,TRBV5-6,CASSWDRTGELFF
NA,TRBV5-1,CASSIPDRVVDTQYF
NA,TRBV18,CASSPPSGGNEQYF
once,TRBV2,CASRGGPLHF
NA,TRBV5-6,CASSFGRGMYEQYF
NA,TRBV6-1,CASSAQRWTTYEQYF
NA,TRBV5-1,CASSLAMEPHEQYF
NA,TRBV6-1,CASRMDRETQYF
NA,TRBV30,CAWSVRAGELFF
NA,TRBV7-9,CASSLDSWGVFYEQYF
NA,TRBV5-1,CASSLGGRSGYEQYF
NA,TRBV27,CASSPASSYNEQFF
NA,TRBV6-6,CASSYPGAEAFF
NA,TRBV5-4,CASSSGVAASTDTQYF
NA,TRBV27,CASSSLTSGSYNEQFF
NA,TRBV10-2,CASTAGSTDTQYF
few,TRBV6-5,CASSYAPGHEPEKLFF
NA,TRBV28,CASSFLRHSTNTGELFF
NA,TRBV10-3,CAISDRTSGRLLASEQFF
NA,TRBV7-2,CASSLALGSGVTYEQYF
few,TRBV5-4,CASSPGTRQETQYF
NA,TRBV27,CASRIGTERGTEAFF
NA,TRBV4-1,CASSLGEGRLTEAFF
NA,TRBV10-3,CAISEGGAWNTEAFF
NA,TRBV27,CASSFAGLNTEAFF
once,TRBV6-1,CASTRWGYNEQFF